The rows below give T cell receptor beta chains drawn from one sample of a study of shared clonotypes between healthy human individuals. TCRdb's copy holds only in-frame clones and misses some; the assay was immunoSEQ multiplex PCR. Of 2 million to 3 million clones in the sample, around 94% were seen once. The sequencing input was naive CD4+ T cells sorted from blood. These receptors were obtained from a man in his late teens or twenties in good health. CDR3s include the opening cysteine and the closing phenylalanine or tryptophan. A D gene is named only where the DNA matches it firmly. The size of a clone is reported for some rows only, either as once, few or many, or as a class for expanded clones.

CDR3	DNA	J	size	V	D
CASSPQGSLNTGELFF	TGTGCCAGCAGCCCGCAGGGGAGCTTGAACACCGGGGAGCTGTTTTTT	TRBJ2-2	.	TRBV7-2	.
CATSRLAGTYEQYF	TGTGCCACCAGCCGATTAGCGGGTACCTACGAGCAGTACTTC	TRBJ2-7	.	TRBV15	TRBD2
CASSLAHRGVDEQYF	TGTGCCAGCAGCTTAGCGCATCGGGGGGTGGACGAGCAGTACTTC	TRBJ2-7	once	TRBV7-2	TRBD2
CASSPGLAGLYEQYF	TGCGCCAGCAGCCCTGGACTAGCGGGACTCTACGAGCAGTACTTC	TRBJ2-7	.	TRBV5-1	TRBD2
CASSYARDRDGEQYF	TGTGCCAGCAGTTATGCCCGGGACAGGGATGGGGAGCAGTACTTC	TRBJ2-7	.	TRBV6-5	TRBD1
CASSYFDRGRTEAFF	TGTGCCAGCAGTTACTTTGACAGGGGTAGAACTGAAGCTTTCTTT	TRBJ1-1	once	TRBV6-6	TRBD1
CASSYEQNYGYTF	TGTGCCAGCAGTTACGAACAAAACTATGGCTACACCTTC	TRBJ1-2	.	TRBV6-5	.
CASSLWISTNEKLFF	TGTGCCAGCAGCTTATGGATTTCAACTAATGAAAAACTGTTTTTT	TRBJ1-4	.	TRBV7-2	.
CASSSYTVADTQYF	TGTGCCAGCAGCTCGTATACAGTTGCAGATACGCAGTATTTT	TRBJ2-3	.	TRBV5-4	.
CASSLQDSRSYEQYF	TGCGCCAGTAGCTTGCAGGACTCCCGCTCCTACGAGCAGTACTTC	TRBJ2-7	once	TRBV5-1	.
CASSLTGTENSPLHF	TGTGCCAGCAGCTTGACCGGGACAGAAAATTCACCCCTCCACTTT	TRBJ1-6	.	TRBV25-1	TRBD1
CASSAAGTGPYEQYF	TGTGCCAGCAGCGCGGCTGGGACAGGTCCCTACGAGCAGTACTTC	TRBJ2-7	.	TRBV5-6	TRBD1
CAWSGRLNAEAFF	TGTGCCTGGAGTGGGCGGCTGAACGCTGAAGCTTTCTTT	TRBJ1-1	few	TRBV30	.
CASSGLLAGASLDTQYF	TGCGCCAGCAGTGGCCTATTAGCGGGAGCGTCGTTGGATACGCAGTATTTT	TRBJ2-3	once	TRBV10-2	TRBD2
CASSLDQSLSSPLHF	TGTGCCAGCAGCTTAGATCAGAGTTTAAGCTCACCCCTCCACTTT	TRBJ1-6	.	TRBV11-2	.
CASSATLRDSGGEQFF	TGTGCCAGCAGCGCAACTCTCCGGGACAGTGGAGGTGAGCAGTTCTTC	TRBJ2-1	once	TRBV9	TRBD1
CASSRGTATSYGYTF	TGCGCCAGCAGCCGAGGGACTGCGACTAGCTATGGCTACACCTTC	TRBJ1-2	.	TRBV4-1	.
CASSPKEGNQPQHF	TGTGCCAGCAGCCCGAAGGAGGGTAATCAGCCCCAGCATTTT	TRBJ1-5	.	TRBV7-2	.
CASSFLDREYQPQHF	TGTGCCAGCAGCTTCCTAGACAGAGAGTATCAGCCCCAGCATTTT	TRBJ1-5	.	TRBV5-8	.
CASSIVKGGLNQPQHF	TGTGCCAGTAGTATAGTAAAGGGGGGACTCAATCAGCCCCAGCATTTT	TRBJ1-5	.	TRBV19	.
CASRSTGAWDEQFF	TGTGCCAGCAGATCGACAGGGGCCTGGGATGAGCAGTTCTTC	TRBJ2-1	.	TRBV2	TRBD1
CASSLVPRRATNEKLFF	TGTGCCAGCAGTTTAGTCCCCCGCAGGGCAACTAATGAAAAACTGTTTTTT	TRBJ1-4	.	TRBV28	.
CAISRTGTDNQPQHF	TGTGCCATCAGCAGAACCGGGACAGATAATCAGCCCCAGCATTTT	TRBJ1-5	.	TRBV10-3	TRBD1
CSVGTGAGNTIYF	TGCAGCGTTGGGACAGGGGCTGGAAACACCATATATTTT	TRBJ1-3	.	TRBV29-1	TRBD1
CASSRDRDLLGNTIYF	TGTGCCAGCAGCCGGGACAGGGATTTACTCGGAAACACCATATATTTT	TRBJ1-3	once	TRBV7-2	TRBD1
CASNWDSSRGNQPQHF	TGTGCCAGCAACTGGGACAGCTCTAGGGGCAATCAGCCCCAGCATTTT	TRBJ1-5	once	TRBV6-6	TRBD1
CASKSSEWVHEQYF	TGTGCCAGCAAATCTAGCGAGTGGGTCCACGAGCAGTACTTC	TRBJ2-7	.	TRBV6-4	.
CASSLDPSGGEQYF	TGCGCCAGCAGCTTGGATCCCTCGGGGGGGGAGCAGTACTTC	TRBJ2-7	.	TRBV5-1	TRBD2
CAISVGRDRTDTQYF	TGTGCCATCAGTGTAGGGCGGGATCGCACAGATACGCAGTATTTT	TRBJ2-3	.	TRBV10-3	.
CASSLNPSGVYNEQFF	TGTGCCAGCAGCCTGAATCCTAGCGGGGTATACAATGAGCAGTTCTTC	TRBJ2-1	.	TRBV5-4	TRBD2
CASSSPDRVPIYNSPLHF	TGTGCCAGCAGTTCCCCCGACAGGGTACCCATCTATAATTCACCCCTCCACTTT	TRBJ1-6	.	TRBV28	TRBD1
CATSQRGEELFF	TGCGCCACCTCTCAGCGGGGGGAGGAGCTGTTTTTT	TRBJ2-2	once	TRBV5-1	TRBD2
CASSLSGTESYEQYF	TGTGCCAGCAGTTTGTCGGGGACGGAATCCTACGAGCAGTACTTC	TRBJ2-7	.	TRBV28	.